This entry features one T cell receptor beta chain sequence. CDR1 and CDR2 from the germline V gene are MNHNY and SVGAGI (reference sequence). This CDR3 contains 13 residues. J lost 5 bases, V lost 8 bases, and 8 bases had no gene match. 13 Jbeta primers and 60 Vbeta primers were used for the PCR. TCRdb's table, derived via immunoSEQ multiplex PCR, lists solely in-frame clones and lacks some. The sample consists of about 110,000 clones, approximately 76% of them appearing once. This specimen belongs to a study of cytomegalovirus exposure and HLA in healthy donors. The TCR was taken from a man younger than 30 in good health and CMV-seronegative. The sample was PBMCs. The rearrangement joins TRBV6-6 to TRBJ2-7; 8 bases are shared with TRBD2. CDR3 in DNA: TGTGCCAGCTGCCGGGGGGGGATGGACGAGCAGTACTTC. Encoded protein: CASCRGGMDEQYF.